These T cell receptor beta chains were read from a single sample in a study of blood T cell repertoires in COVID-19. The repertoire was sequenced with immunoSEQ multiplex PCR; TCRdb's copy has only in-frame clones and lacks some. The table lists roughly 63,000 clones, around 90% of them singletons, with 2% to 2.5% in the top ten. Sequencing was performed on peripheral blood. These receptors came from a human donor in a cohort sampled during active COVID-19. The CDR3 runs from the conserved cysteine through the conserved F or W. A D gene is named only where the DNA matches it firmly. Rows give clone size only sometimes, using once, few, many, or a class for an expanded clone.

cdr3_nt cdr3_aa clone_size d_call j_call v_call
TGTGCCAGCATCTCACAGGTTGGAAACACCATATATTTT CASISQVGNTIYF . . TRBJ1-3 TRBV6-5
TGTGCCAGCAGCCAAGAGCCCCAGGGGGCTAATTCACCCCTCCACTTT CASSQEPQGANSPLHF . TRBD1 TRBJ1-6 TRBV3-1/TRBV3-2
TGTGCCAGCAGTGGGTTTCGCGGGAGTTCCAACGAGCAGTACTTC CASSGFRGSSNEQYF . TRBD2 TRBJ2-7 TRBV2
TGTGCCAGCTCACCGCAACAGGGGGATCAGGAAAAACTGTTTTTT CASSPQQGDQEKLFF . TRBD1 TRBJ1-4 TRBV18
TGTGCCAGTAGTATGACTTCTAGGGGAAACACCATATATTTT CASSMTSRGNTIYF . . TRBJ1-3 TRBV19
TGCGCCAGCAGCCAAGAAGGCCCTTGGGGGCTAGCATATGCCAATGAGCAGTTCTTC CASSQEGPWGLAYANEQFF once . TRBJ2-1 TRBV4-1
TGTGCCAGCAGTCCACCCCACGGCCGGGCCGGGAGTTCTCACGAGCAGTACTTC CASSPPHGRAGSSHEQYF . . TRBJ2-7 TRBV6-2/TRBV6-3
TGTGCCAGCAGGGACGGAACGGGGTTGTCTGGCTACACCTTC CASRDGTGLSGYTF . . TRBJ1-2 TRBV28
TGTGCCAGCAGTCATGAATCCTGGGGAGCTGGAAACACCATATATTTT CASSHESWGAGNTIYF . . TRBJ1-3 TRBV28
TGTGCCAGCAGCTCAGATTATAGCAATCAGCCCCAGCATTTT CASSSDYSNQPQHF . . TRBJ1-5 TRBV7-2
TGCGCCAGCAGCTTTAAGGTCAGGGGGAAACGTGGGGATTCACCCCTCCACTTT CASSFKVRGKRGDSPLHF . TRBD1 TRBJ1-6 TRBV5-1
TGCGCCAGCAGCCTGATAGGGGACACCGGGGAGCTGTTTTTT CASSLIGDTGELFF . . TRBJ2-2 TRBV4-3
TGTGCCAGCAGCCAAGGTACAGGGAGAAATTCACCCCTCCACTTT CASSQGTGRNSPLHF . . TRBJ1-6 TRBV3-1/TRBV3-2
TGTGCCAGCAGCGGCGGGACTAGCGGGACCCACGAGCAGTACTTC CASSGGTSGTHEQYF . TRBD2 TRBJ2-7 TRBV9
TGTGCCAGCAGTGAGTCCAGAACCACGTATAGCAATCAGCCCCAGCATTTT CASSESRTTYSNQPQHF . . TRBJ1-5 TRBV6-1
TGTGCCAGCAGTCTTGGGCTAGCGGGGCCCTCAACCTACGAGCAGTACTTC CASSLGLAGPSTYEQYF . TRBD2 TRBJ2-7 TRBV2
TGCGCCAGCAGCTTGGCCGGGACAGGGGGCGGGACTGAAGCTTTCTTT CASSLAGTGGGTEAFF . TRBD1 TRBJ1-1 TRBV5-1
TGTGCCAGCTCACGCCTCCTTGAGGGGCAGTACTTC CASSRLLEGQYF . . TRBJ2-7 TRBV18
TGTGCCAGCAGTTACAGGGCTAGCGGTCGCACAGATACGCAGTATTTT CASSYRASGRTDTQYF . TRBD2 TRBJ2-3 TRBV6-5